This is a list of T cell receptor beta chains from one sample in a study of blood T cell repertoires in COVID-19. TCRdb keeps only in-frame clones here, not all; method: immunoSEQ multiplex PCR. Of hundreds of thousands of clones listed, roughly 89% were seen once; the top ten hold roughly 10%. Sequenced input: PBMCs or T cells enriched from blood (not recorded which). The receptors originated from a woman in her 50s who had recovered from COVID-19. Each CDR3 is given with its conserved first and last residue. D genes are given only for firm matches. Clone size is stated in some rows and not others, as once, few, many or a class when expanded.

clone_size: .; v_call: TRBV19; d_call: .; j_call: TRBJ1-1; cdr3_nt: TGTGCCAGTAGTATCCAGGGCAGCCCAAACACTGAAGCTTTCTTT; cdr3_aa: CASSIQGSPNTEAFF
clone_size: .; v_call: TRBV6-2/TRBV6-3; d_call: .; j_call: TRBJ2-2; cdr3_nt: TGTGCCAGCAGTTATATCTCGGGGGGCATTCCCGGGGAGCTGTTTTTT; cdr3_aa: CASSYISGGIPGELFF
clone_size: .; v_call: TRBV27; d_call: .; j_call: TRBJ2-7; cdr3_nt: TGTGCCAGCAGTTCGACAGCACCCTACGAGCAGTACTTC; cdr3_aa: CASSSTAPYEQYF
clone_size: .; v_call: TRBV7-9; d_call: .; j_call: TRBJ1-1; cdr3_nt: TGTGCCAGCAGCTTAGCCCGGGGTGGTGGGAACACTGAAGCTTTCTTT; cdr3_aa: CASSLARGGGNTEAFF
clone_size: .; v_call: TRBV5-5; d_call: TRBD1; j_call: TRBJ1-6; cdr3_nt: TGTGCCAGCAGCTTGGGACAGGGGAATTCACCCCTCCACTTT; cdr3_aa: CASSLGQGNSPLHF
clone_size: .; v_call: TRBV27; d_call: TRBD1; j_call: TRBJ1-2; cdr3_nt: TGTGCCAGCAGTTATCGACTGGGACAGGGAATGTACACCTTC; cdr3_aa: CASSYRLGQGMYTF
clone_size: .; v_call: TRBV10-3; d_call: .; j_call: TRBJ2-7; cdr3_nt: TGTGCCATCAGTGAGTCGGTTGGACTAAGGGATTACGAGCAGTACTTC; cdr3_aa: CAISESVGLRDYEQYF
clone_size: .; v_call: TRBV13; d_call: .; j_call: TRBJ2-7; cdr3_nt: TGTGCCAGCAGCGCCCTAGGGCAGGGCCCCTACGAGCAGTACTTC; cdr3_aa: CASSALGQGPYEQYF
clone_size: few; v_call: TRBV21-1; d_call: .; j_call: TRBJ1-5; cdr3_nt: TGTGCCAGCACCTCAGACAGGGGGGAGTACCAGCCCCAGCATTTT; cdr3_aa: CASTSDRGEYQPQHF
clone_size: .; v_call: TRBV19; d_call: .; j_call: TRBJ2-5; cdr3_nt: TGTGCCAGTAGTATTTGGGAGATGGAGACCCAGTACTTC; cdr3_aa: CASSIWEMETQYF
clone_size: once; v_call: TRBV2; d_call: .; j_call: TRBJ1-2; cdr3_nt: TGTGCCAGCAGTGAAAAGTTGGTTGGGCCCCTCTATGGCTACACCTTC; cdr3_aa: CASSEKLVGPLYGYTF
clone_size: .; v_call: TRBV18; d_call: .; j_call: TRBJ2-5; cdr3_nt: TGTGCCAGCTCACCACGCCCAGAAGAGACCCAGTACTTC; cdr3_aa: CASSPRPEETQYF
clone_size: .; v_call: TRBV19; d_call: .; j_call: TRBJ1-1; cdr3_nt: TGTGCCAGTAGTCCCAGGAGCTCACAGGGCCACCGTGAAGCTTTCTTT; cdr3_aa: CASSPRSSQGHREAFF
clone_size: .; v_call: TRBV7-8; d_call: .; j_call: TRBJ1-2; cdr3_nt: TGTGCCAGCAGCTTAAGAGCGGGAGGCTACACCTTC; cdr3_aa: CASSLRAGGYTF
clone_size: .; v_call: TRBV5-4; d_call: .; j_call: TRBJ1-5; cdr3_nt: TGTGCCAGCAGCTCCGGGGGGGGAACTCAGCCCCAGCATTTT; cdr3_aa: CASSSGGGTQPQHF
clone_size: .; v_call: TRBV20-1; d_call: .; j_call: TRBJ1-1; cdr3_nt: TGCAGTGCTAGTCCGACGGGGAACACTGAAGCTTTCTTT; cdr3_aa: CSASPTGNTEAFF
clone_size: .; v_call: TRBV20-1; d_call: .; j_call: TRBJ2-7; cdr3_nt: TGCAGTGCTAGTACGGGGGGCACCTACGAGCAGTACTTC; cdr3_aa: CSASTGGTYEQYF
clone_size: few; v_call: TRBV2; d_call: .; j_call: TRBJ1-1; cdr3_nt: TGTGCCAGCACGGAGGGGTATACTGAAGCTTTCTTT; cdr3_aa: CASTEGYTEAFF
clone_size: .; v_call: TRBV6-5; d_call: TRBD1; j_call: TRBJ1-2; cdr3_nt: TGTGCCAGCAGTCCGCTGACAGGGTCCGGCTATGGCTACACCTTC; cdr3_aa: CASSPLTGSGYGYTF
clone_size: few; v_call: TRBV11-2; d_call: .; j_call: TRBJ2-1; cdr3_nt: TGTGCCAGCAGCTTAGGGGCGGGGCAGTACAATGAGCAGTTCTTC; cdr3_aa: CASSLGAGQYNEQFF
clone_size: .; v_call: TRBV5-6; d_call: .; j_call: TRBJ2-1; cdr3_nt: TGTGCCAGCAGCTTGGGGCTTCTGAATGAGCAGTTCTTC; cdr3_aa: CASSLGLLNEQFF
clone_size: .; v_call: TRBV2; d_call: .; j_call: TRBJ1-1; cdr3_nt: TGTGCCAGCAGTGTCAGGGCATTAGGGAACACTGAAGCTTTCTTT; cdr3_aa: CASSVRALGNTEAFF
clone_size: .; v_call: TRBV5-1; d_call: TRBD1; j_call: TRBJ1-1; cdr3_nt: TGCGCCAGCAGCTACACAGGGGTTGAAGCTTTCTTT; cdr3_aa: CASSYTGVEAFF
clone_size: .; v_call: TRBV30; d_call: .; j_call: TRBJ1-5; cdr3_nt: TGTGCCTGGGGCAGGGAACCTAGCAATCAGCCCCAGCATTTT; cdr3_aa: CAWGREPSNQPQHF
clone_size: .; v_call: TRBV6-5; d_call: .; j_call: TRBJ1-4; cdr3_nt: TGTGCCAGCAGTCCCAACCTAGCAACTAATGAAAAACTGTTTTTT; cdr3_aa: CASSPNLATNEKLFF
clone_size: few; v_call: TRBV4-1; d_call: .; j_call: TRBJ1-2; cdr3_nt: TGCGCCAGCAGCCATACGGAGAATGAGGGTGGCTACACCTTC; cdr3_aa: CASSHTENEGGYTF
clone_size: .; v_call: TRBV6-4; d_call: TRBD2; j_call: TRBJ2-1; cdr3_nt: TGTGCCAGCAGTGACGCTAGCGGGGGTGCTAATGAGCAGTTCTTC; cdr3_aa: CASSDASGGANEQFF
clone_size: .; v_call: TRBV9; d_call: .; j_call: TRBJ2-2; cdr3_nt: TGTGCCAGCAGCCCTCTGGGGGCGGCCGGGGAGCTGTTTTTT; cdr3_aa: CASSPLGAAGELFF
clone_size: .; v_call: TRBV5-1; d_call: TRBD1; j_call: TRBJ1-4; cdr3_nt: TGCGCCAGCAGCAGGACAGGGACCACTAATGAAAAACTGTTTTTT; cdr3_aa: CASSRTGTTNEKLFF
clone_size: .; v_call: TRBV9; d_call: TRBD2; j_call: TRBJ2-5; cdr3_nt: TGTGCCAGCAGCGTAGCGGGGGGGCCAGAGACCCAGTACTTC; cdr3_aa: CASSVAGGPETQYF
clone_size: .; v_call: TRBV5-5; d_call: .; j_call: TRBJ1-6; cdr3_nt: TGTGCCAGCAGCTTGGCCGGGAGGGGTGGAAATTCACCCCTCCACTTT; cdr3_aa: CASSLAGRGGNSPLHF
clone_size: .; v_call: TRBV5-1; d_call: .; j_call: TRBJ1-4; cdr3_nt: TGCGCCAGCAGCCCCCAGGGGACTAATGAAAAACTGTTTTTT; cdr3_aa: CASSPQGTNEKLFF
clone_size: .; v_call: TRBV5-6; d_call: .; j_call: TRBJ2-1; cdr3_nt: TGTGCCAGCAGCCTCAGGGGTAAGCAGTTCTTC; cdr3_aa: CASSLRGKQFF
clone_size: .; v_call: TRBV6-4; d_call: .; j_call: TRBJ1-1; cdr3_nt: TGTGCCAGCAGCGCGGACAGCAACACTGAAGCTTTCTTT; cdr3_aa: CASSADSNTEAFF
clone_size: .; v_call: TRBV24-1; d_call: .; j_call: TRBJ2-3; cdr3_nt: TGTGCCACCAGTGACTTTAGCACAGATACGCAGTATTTT; cdr3_aa: CATSDFSTDTQYF
clone_size: once; v_call: TRBV10-3; d_call: TRBD2; j_call: TRBJ2-1; cdr3_nt: TGTGCCATCCGTCCTAGCGGGAGCTCCTACAATGAGCAGTTCTTC; cdr3_aa: CAIRPSGSSYNEQFF
clone_size: few; v_call: TRBV7-2; d_call: TRBD1; j_call: TRBJ1-5; cdr3_nt: TGTGCCAGCAGCCCTGGACAGGGGGCTCATCAGCCCCAGCATTTT; cdr3_aa: CASSPGQGAHQPQHF
clone_size: .; v_call: TRBV28; d_call: TRBD2; j_call: TRBJ2-1; cdr3_nt: TGTGCCAGCAGTTTATCCCCGGGGGGGCATGAGCAGTTCTTC; cdr3_aa: CASSLSPGGHEQFF